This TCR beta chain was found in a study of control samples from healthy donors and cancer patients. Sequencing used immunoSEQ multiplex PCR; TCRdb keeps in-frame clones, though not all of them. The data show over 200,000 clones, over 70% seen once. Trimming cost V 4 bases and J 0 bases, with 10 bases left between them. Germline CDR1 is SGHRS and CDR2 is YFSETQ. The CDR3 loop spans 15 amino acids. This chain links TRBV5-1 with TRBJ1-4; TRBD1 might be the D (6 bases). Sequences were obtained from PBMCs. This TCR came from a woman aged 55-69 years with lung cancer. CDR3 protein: CASSDRLATNEKLFF. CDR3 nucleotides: TGCGCCAGCAGCGACAGGCTGGCAACTAATGAAAAACTGTTTTTT.